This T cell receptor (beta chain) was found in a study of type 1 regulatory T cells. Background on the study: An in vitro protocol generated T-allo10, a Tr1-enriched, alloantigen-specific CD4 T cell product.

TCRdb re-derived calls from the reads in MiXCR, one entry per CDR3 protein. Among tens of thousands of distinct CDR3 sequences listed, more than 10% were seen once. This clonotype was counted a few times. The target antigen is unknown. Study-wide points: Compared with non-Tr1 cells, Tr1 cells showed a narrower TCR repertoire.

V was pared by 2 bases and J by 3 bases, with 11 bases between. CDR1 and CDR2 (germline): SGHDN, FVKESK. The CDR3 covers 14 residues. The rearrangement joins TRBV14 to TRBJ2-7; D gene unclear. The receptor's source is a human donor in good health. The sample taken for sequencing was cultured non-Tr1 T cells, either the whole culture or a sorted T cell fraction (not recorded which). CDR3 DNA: TGTGCCAGCAGCCAAACCGGGCTGAACTACGAGCAGTACTTC. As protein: CASSQTGLNYEQYF. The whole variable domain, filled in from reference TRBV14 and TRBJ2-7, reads EAGVTQFPSHSVIEKGQTVTLRCDPISGHDNLYWYRRVMGKEIKFLLHFVKESKQDESGMPNNRFLAERTGGTYSTLKVQPAELEDSGVYFCASSQTGLNYEQYFGPGTRLTVT.